Listed here is a single T cell receptor beta chain. The data belong to a study of T cell changes during pregnancy in multiple sclerosis. TCRdb's copy holds only in-frame clones and misses some; the assay was immunoSEQ multiplex PCR. Here the sample spans around 40,000 clones, about 88% being singletons. Looked up from germline, CDR1 is GTSNPN and CDR2 is SVGIG (reference sequence). This CDR3 spans 13 amino acids. The ends lost 5 bases at V and 7 bases at J; junction bases unmatched: 4. Sequencing used CD4+ T cells from peripheral blood mononuclear cells, obtained in the first trimester of pregnancy. The clonotype originates from a female donor with multiple sclerosis, enrolled in a pregnancy study. The chain employs TRBV30 and TRBJ1-4; TRBD1 matches at 10 bases. The CDR3 region has the DNA TGTGCCTGGGGGGACAGGGGAGCTGAAAAACTGTTTTTT. Its translation: CAWGDRGAEKLFF.